This entry lists 21 T cell receptor beta chains sequenced from one sample in a study of blood T cell repertoires in COVID-19. Clones were sequenced by immunoSEQ multiplex PCR, and TCRdb holds only the in-frame ones, with some missing. The table includes approximately 290,000 clones, 80% to 85% detected once. What was sequenced was peripheral blood. These TCRs come from a person between 70 and 80 years old with COVID-19, enrolled during active disease.

This clone came up a few times. The chain recombines TRBV7-8 with TRBJ2-1; 8 positions agree with TRBD2. Per germline, CDR1 SGHVS and CDR2 FQNEAQ. The CDR3 runs to 16 residues. The ends lost 5 bases at V and 3 bases at J; junction bases unmatched: 9. The CDR3 spells CASSPYSGGHYNEQFF. The CDR3 DNA sequence: TGTGCCAGCAGCCCGTACAGCGGGGGACACTACAATGAGCAGTTCTTC.

The V gene is TRBV5-1, the J gene TRBJ1-4, with D unresolved. The CDR3 contains 16 residues. The germline gives CDR1 SGHRS, CDR2 YFSETQ. Trimming took off 3 bases at V and 1 base at J, with 13 bases between the two ends. The CDR3 here is CASSSRSFQTNEKLFF. DNA of the CDR3: TGCGCCAGCAGCTCAAGGAGCTTTCAAACTAATGAAAAACTGTTTTTT.

For the CDR3, the DNA is TGCAGCGTTGCAGGACAGGGAGAAGGTCAGCCCCAGCATTTT. Translation gives CSVAGQGEGQPQHF. The chain has TRBV29-1 and TRBJ1-5; TRBD1 aligns across 8 bases. Per the germline V gene, CDR1 is SQVTM and CDR2 is ANQGSEA. With 4 bases clipped from V and 6 bases from J, the junction kept 8 bases outside the gene matches. CDR3 size: 14 residues.

This chain joins TRBV24-1 and TRBJ2-1, with D perhaps TRBD2 (6 bases). The CDR3 runs 13 residues. Germline CDR1 and CDR2: KGHDR and SFDVKD. Trimming cost V 3 bases and J 9 bases, with 11 bases left between them. The CDR3, as DNA: TGTGCCACCAGTGATCCGGGAGAAGGTGAGCAGTTCTTC. It specifies CATSDPGEGEQFF.

This clone was seen more than once but under ten times. V usage is TRBV5-5 and J usage is TRBJ2-5, with D uncertain. CDR1 and CDR2 (germline): SGHKS, YYEKEE (reference sequence). V gave up 6 bases and J gave up 4 bases, with 10 bases separating them. This CDR3 is 12 amino acids long. The CDR3 nucleotides read TGTGCCAGCACCAGGTTCGGAGAGACCCAGTACTTC. It translates to CASTRFGETQYF.

The genes are TRBV10-3 and TRBJ1-2, with 7 bases identical to TRBD1. Germline V gives CDR1 ENHRY, CDR2 SYGVKD. The CDR3 has 14 residues. The J segment lost 3 bases and the V segment lost 6 bases, leaving 7 bases of the junction unmatched. CDR3: CAIRETGMDYGYTF. CDR3 coding DNA: TGTGCCATCAGAGAGACAGGGATGGACTATGGCTACACCTTC.

The chain couples TRBV15 to TRBJ2-2, with a possible D match to TRBD1 (5 bases). V was clipped by 1 base and J by 3 bases, with 21 bases between them. The CDR3 is made up of 19 amino acids. Germline CDR1 is LNHNV and CDR2 is YYDKDF (reference sequence). CDR3 loop: CATSRAQGWEEAYTGELFF. CDR3 sequence (DNA): TGTGCCACCAGCAGAGCGCAGGGCTGGGAAGAGGCCTACACCGGGGAGCTGTTTTTT.

The V gene is TRBV3-1 (or the pseudogene TRBV3-2), the J gene TRBJ1-4; D call uncertain. Germline values: CDR1 LGHDT, CDR2 YNNKEL (reference sequence). This CDR3 has 14 amino acids. Trimming stripped 2 bases from V and 0 bases from J, with 4 bases between. This CDR3 reads CASSQSATNEKLFF. The DNA for the CDR3 is TGTGCCAGCAGCCAATCTGCAACTAATGAAAAACTGTTTTTT.

The rearrangement links TRBV9 to TRBJ2-2; TRBD2 might be the D (9 bases). The V gene lost 5 bases and the J gene lost 1 base, with 27 bases spanning the gap. Germline V gene sequence: CDR1 SGDLS, CDR2 YYNGEE. CDR3 size: 20 residues. The chain's CDR3 is CASSARGQNSGSGNTGELFF. The CDR3 DNA follows: TGTGCCAGCAGTGCCAGGGGGCAGAATAGCGGGAGTGGGAACACCGGGGAGCTGTTTTTT.

The rearrangement uses TRBV7-7 and TRBJ2-3; D is ambiguous. The CDR3 has 15 residues. The germline gives CDR1 SSHAT, CDR2 FNYEAQ (reference sequence). Trimming left V 1 base short and J 0 bases short, with 8 bases between. The CDR3 DNA reads TGTGCCAGCAGCTTAGGCACCGGGAGCACAGATACGCAGTATTTT. Residues: CASSLGTGSTDTQYF.

The chain carries TRBV13 and TRBJ2-2; D unclear. CDR1 is PRHDT, CDR2 FYEKMQ, per germline (reference sequence). The CDR3 has 17 residues. The V gene lost 5 bases and the J gene lost 0 bases, with 16 bases spanning the gap. The CDR3 here is CASSPYLGLPNTGELFF. CDR3 in DNA: TGTGCCAGCAGCCCCTATCTAGGTCTACCGAACACCGGGGAGCTGTTTTTT.

The CDR3, as DNA: TGTGCCAGTAGCCGCGGACAGGGGGGCTCCTACAATGAGCAGTTCTTC. It specifies CASSRGQGGSYNEQFF. The chain has TRBV19 and TRBJ2-1; TRBD1 agrees at 10 bases. Germline V lookup: CDR1 LNHDA, CDR2 SQIVND (reference sequence). J gave up 0 bases and V 6 bases, and 5 bases lay outside the gene matches. The CDR3 sequence is 16 residues long.

V is TRBV18 and J is TRBJ1-4, with TRBD1 matching over 8 bases. CDR3 length: 14 amino acids. V was clipped by 4 bases and J by 4 bases; unmatched bases: 2. Per the germline V gene, CDR1 is KGHSH and CDR2 is LQKENI. This CDR3 reads CASSRQGSNEKLFF. The DNA for the CDR3 is TGTGCCAGCTCACGACAGGGGAGTAATGAAAAACTGTTTTTT.

The chain recombines TRBV9 with TRBJ2-1; 8 bases line up with TRBD2. The CDR3 length is 18 residues. The trim removed 1 base at V and 8 bases at J, leaving 17 bases unmatched. Germline CDR1 reads SGDLS; CDR2 reads YYNGEE. Written as DNA, the CDR3 is TGTGCCAGCAGCGTACTCGCGGGGGGTTCTCCCTCGGGGGATGAGCAGTTCTTC. Its protein is CASSVLAGGSPSGDEQFF.

This clone was observed a single time. In DNA, the CDR3 is TGCGCCAGCAGCCAAGATCCAGGGGGTCTCACTAATGAAAAACTGTTTTTT. It specifies CASSQDPGGLTNEKLFF. J is TRBJ1-4 and V is TRBV4-3; 7 nucleotides match TRBD1. Germline values: CDR1 LGHNA, CDR2 YSLEER. This CDR3 spans 17 amino acids. Trimming took 0 bases from V and 2 from J; bases not matched to a gene: 6.

J is TRBJ2-1 and V is TRBV6-4; weak D call: TRBD2 (5 bases). Germline CDR1 MRHNA, CDR2 SNTAGT. V shed 5 bases and J shed 5 bases, with 10 bases lying between them. The CDR3 is made up of 13 amino acids. CDR3 in amino acids: CASSTEENNEQFF. The CDR3 DNA sequence: TGTGCCAGCAGTACGGAGGAGAACAATGAGCAGTTCTTC.

This clone occurred a few times. The chain recombines TRBV15 with TRBJ1-2, with TRBD1 as a possible D gene (6 bases). Trimming took off 0 bases at V and 3 bases at J, with 11 bases between the two ends. This CDR3 is built from 15 residues. Germline values: CDR1 LNHNV, CDR2 YYDKDF (reference sequence). CDR3 nucleotide sequence: TGTGCCACCAGCAGAGATTCAGCAGGGGACTATGGCTACACCTTC. It codes for CATSRDSAGDYGYTF.

This chain uses TRBV9 with TRBJ2-5, with a possible D match to TRBD1 (6 bases). V was pared by 3 bases and J by 5 bases, with 17 bases between. CDR1 is SGDLS and CDR2 is YYNGEE in the germline V gene. This CDR3 is built from 15 residues. The CDR3: CASSAGTTKKETQYF. Written as DNA, the CDR3 is TGTGCCAGCAGCGCCGGGACAACAAAGAAGGAGACCCAGTACTTC.

V usage is TRBV6-2 or TRBV6-3 and J usage is TRBJ1-2; a possible D gene is TRBD1 (5 bases). The CDR3 extends over 12 amino acids. Germline V CDR1 and CDR2: MNHEY, SVGEGT. Trimming pared 5 bases from V and 3 bases from J, leaving 7 bases between. In DNA form, the CDR3 reads TGTGCCAGCAGTCAGGGATACTATGGCTACACCTTC. Translation gives CASSQGYYGYTF.

V is TRBV27 and J is TRBJ2-6, with D uncertain. The germline gives CDR1 MNHEY, CDR2 SMNVEV (reference sequence). This CDR3 has 13 residues. V was cut by 3 bases and J by 10 bases, with 10 bases left in between. The CDR3 here is CASSFGYGNVLTF. The CDR3 DNA follows: TGTGCCAGCAGTTTCGGGTACGGGAACGTCCTGACTTTC. The full variable domain, with the rest looked up from reference TRBV27 and TRBJ2-6, is EAQVTQNPRYLITVTGKKLTVTCSQNMNHEYMSWYRQDPGLGLRQIYYSMNVEVTDKGDVPEGYKVSRKEKRNFPLILESPSPNQTSLYFCASSFGYGNVLTFGAGSRLTVL.

The chain links TRBV7-3 to TRBJ2-3; 7 bases agree with TRBD1. Germline CDR1 SGHTA, CDR2 FQGTGA. This CDR3 region has 15 residues. V dropped 3 bases and J dropped 3; count of bases not matched to a gene: 6. As DNA, the CDR3 is TGTGCCAGCAGCTTGACAGGGAGCCAAACAGATACGCAGTATTTT. Translating it yields CASSLTGSQTDTQYF.